The present TCR beta chain was sequenced within a study of T cell repertoires in cytomegalovirus infection. Germline CDR1 and CDR2: MNHNY and SVGAGI (reference sequence). This CDR3 is 13 amino acids long. V was cut by 6 bases and J by 7 bases, with 12 bases left in between. TCRdb called the reads again in MiXCR, with one record for every CDR3 protein. The table has a few hundred thousand distinct CDR3 sequences, around 40% seen once. In this sample, this clonotype turned up a few times. Its antigen is undetermined. The TCR comes from a human donor in good health (CMV status not recorded). Some clones in this sample may be carry-over from other donors' samples. The sequenced sample was cultured PBMCs, obtained from culture after CMV antigen stimulation. This rearrangement joins TRBV6-6 to TRBJ2-2; D is perhaps TRBD1 (6 bases). The CDR3 protein is CASRYRVGGELFF. In DNA, the CDR3 is TGTGCCAGCAGATACAGGGTTGGCGGGGAGCTGTTTTTT.